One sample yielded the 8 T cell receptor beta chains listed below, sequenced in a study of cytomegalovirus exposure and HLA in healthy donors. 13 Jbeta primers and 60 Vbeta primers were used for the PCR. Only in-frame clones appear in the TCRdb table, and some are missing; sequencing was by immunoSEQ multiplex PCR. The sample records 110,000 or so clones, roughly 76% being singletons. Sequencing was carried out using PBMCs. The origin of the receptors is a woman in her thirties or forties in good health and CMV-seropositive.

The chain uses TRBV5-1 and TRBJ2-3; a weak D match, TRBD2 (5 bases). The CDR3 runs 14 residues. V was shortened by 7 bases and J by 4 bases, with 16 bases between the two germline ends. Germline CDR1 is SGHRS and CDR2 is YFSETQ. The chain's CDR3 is CASGPGIRPDTQYF. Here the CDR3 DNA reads TGCGCCAGCGGACCCGGGATACGTCCAGATACGCAGTATTTT.

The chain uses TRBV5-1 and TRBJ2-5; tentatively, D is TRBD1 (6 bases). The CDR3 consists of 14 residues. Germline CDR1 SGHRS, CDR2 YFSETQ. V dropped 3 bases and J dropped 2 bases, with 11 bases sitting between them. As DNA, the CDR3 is TGCGCCAGCAGCTCACAGGGAGTTCAAGAGACCCAGTACTTC. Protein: CASSSQGVQETQYF.

CDR3: CASSQAVPGSLNIQYF. The CDR3 DNA is TGCGCCAGCAGCCAAGCAGTGCCGGGTAGTTTGAACATTCAGTACTTC. The chain carries TRBV4-1 and TRBJ2-4; D is undetermined. The CDR3 consists of 16 residues. In germline, CDR1 is MGHRA, CDR2 YSYEKL. V was shortened by 1 base and J by 7 bases, with 17 bases between the two germline ends.

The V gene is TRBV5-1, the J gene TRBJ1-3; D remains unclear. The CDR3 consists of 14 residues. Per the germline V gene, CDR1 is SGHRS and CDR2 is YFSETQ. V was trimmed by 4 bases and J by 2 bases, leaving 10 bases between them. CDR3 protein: CASSLETTGNTIYF. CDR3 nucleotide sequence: TGCGCCAGCAGCCTGGAGACAACTGGAAACACCATATATTTT.

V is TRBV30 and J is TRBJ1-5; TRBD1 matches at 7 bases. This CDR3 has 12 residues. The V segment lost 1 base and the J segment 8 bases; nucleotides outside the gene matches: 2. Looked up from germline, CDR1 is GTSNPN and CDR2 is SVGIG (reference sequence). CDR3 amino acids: CAWSATGEPQHF. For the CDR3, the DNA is TGTGCCTGGAGTGCTACAGGGGAGCCCCAGCATTTT.

CDR3 sequence: CASTPGGTDTQYF. The CDR3 DNA is TGCGCCAGCACCCCAGGGGGCACAGATACGCAGTATTTT. The chain couples TRBV5-1 to TRBJ2-3, with D possibly matching TRBD1 (6 bases). Germline assignment: CDR1 SGHRS and CDR2 YFSETQ. This CDR3 spans 13 amino acids. V shed 6 bases and J shed 1 base, with 9 bases lying between them. The full variable domain, completed using reference TRBV5-1 and TRBJ2-3, is KAGVTQTPRYLIKTRGQQVTLSCSPISGHRSVSWYQQTPGQGLQFLFEYFSETQRNKGNFPGRFSGRQFSNSRSEMNVSTLELGDSALYLCASTPGGTDTQYFGPGTRLTVL.

For the CDR3, the DNA is TGTGCCAGTATGAACAGGGACACCGGGGAGCTGTTTTTT. Translating gives CASMNRDTGELFF. The rearrangement uses TRBV19 and TRBJ2-2; D may be TRBD1 (6 bases). The CDR3 has 13 amino acids. Germline V CDR1 and CDR2: LNHDA, SQIVND (reference sequence). V was cut by 7 bases and J by 3 bases, with 9 bases left in between.

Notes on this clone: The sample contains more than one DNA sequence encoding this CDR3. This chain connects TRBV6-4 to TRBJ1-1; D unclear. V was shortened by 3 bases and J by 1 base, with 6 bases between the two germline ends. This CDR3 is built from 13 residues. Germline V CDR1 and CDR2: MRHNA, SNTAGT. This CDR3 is CASSEQQNTEAFF. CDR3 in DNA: TGTGCCAGCAGTGAGCAACAGAACACTGAAGCTTTCTTT.